There are a few counts of the clone carrying this T cell receptor beta chain. This sample is drawn from a study of human T cells and chemical hapten exposure. Trimming removed 4 bases from V and 3 bases from J; junction bases left unmatched: 2. Looked up from germline, CDR1 is ENHRY and CDR2 is SYGVKD. The CDR3 contains 14 residues. TCRdb passed the RACE reads through MiXCR, listing each CDR3 protein once. Here the sample spans around 120,000 distinct CDR3 sequences, approximately 14% being singletons. As for time point: patch test 1, 2 weeks after DPC sensitization. The treatment denotes: therapeutic diphenylcyclopropenone sensitization with weekly scalp DPC.

The sequence came from a young man with alopecia areata. Some clones in this sample may be carry-over from other donors' samples. This chain connects TRBV10-3 to TRBJ2-1, with 8 bases identical to TRBD1. The starting material was whole blood, obtained in connection with sensitization to the hapten diphenylcyclopropenone (DPC). The CDR3 sequence is CAISVGTGYNEQFF. The CDR3 nucleotides read TGTGCCATCAGTGTAGGGACAGGCTACAATGAGCAGTTCTTC.